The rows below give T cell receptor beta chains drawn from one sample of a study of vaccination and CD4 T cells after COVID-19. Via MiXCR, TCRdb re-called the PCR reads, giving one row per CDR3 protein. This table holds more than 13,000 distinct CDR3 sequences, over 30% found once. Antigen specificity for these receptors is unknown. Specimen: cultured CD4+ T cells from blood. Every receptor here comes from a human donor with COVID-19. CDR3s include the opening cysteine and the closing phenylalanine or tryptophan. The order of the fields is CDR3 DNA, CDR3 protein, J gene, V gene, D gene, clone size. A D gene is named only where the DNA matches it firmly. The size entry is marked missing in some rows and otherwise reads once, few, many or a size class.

cdr3_nt: TGTGCCAGCAGCACGTGGGGTGTTAATGAAAAACTGTTTTTT
cdr3_aa: CASSTWGVNEKLFF
j_call: TRBJ1-4
v_call: TRBV6-2/TRBV6-3
d_call: -
clone_size: -

cdr3_nt: TGCAGCGTTGAAGAGGGGACAAAAACCGCTGGCTACACCTTC
cdr3_aa: CSVEEGTKTAGYTF
j_call: TRBJ1-2
v_call: TRBV29-1
d_call: -
clone_size: few

cdr3_nt: TGTGCCAGCAGTGACACGCAGGGGTATGGCTACACCTTC
cdr3_aa: CASSDTQGYGYTF
j_call: TRBJ1-2
v_call: TRBV6-1
d_call: -
clone_size: -

cdr3_nt: TGTGCCAGCAGCTTAGCAGGGGGGAGCACAGATACGCAGTATTTT
cdr3_aa: CASSLAGGSTDTQYF
j_call: TRBJ2-3
v_call: TRBV7-2
d_call: -
clone_size: -

cdr3_nt: TGTGCCAGCAGTCCGGCGGGGGATCGTACAGATACGCAGTATTTT
cdr3_aa: CASSPAGDRTDTQYF
j_call: TRBJ2-3
v_call: TRBV28
d_call: TRBD2
clone_size: -

cdr3_nt: TGTGCCAGCAGCGAAACAGTGGTTTCACCCCTCCACTTT
cdr3_aa: CASSETVVSPLHF
j_call: TRBJ1-6
v_call: TRBV7-9
d_call: -
clone_size: -

cdr3_nt: TGTGCCAGTAGTGCGGTTGCCGGGAGTCATCAGCCCCAGCATTTT
cdr3_aa: CASSAVAGSHQPQHF
j_call: TRBJ1-5
v_call: TRBV19
d_call: -
clone_size: -

cdr3_nt: TGTGCCAGCAGCCCACCGGAACTAGCCAAAAACATTCAGTACTTC
cdr3_aa: CASSPPELAKNIQYF
j_call: TRBJ2-4
v_call: TRBV7-9
d_call: -
clone_size: -

cdr3_nt: TGTGCCAGCAGCCAGGATGGGGGACAGACCCCTAATTCACCCCTCCACTTT
cdr3_aa: CASSQDGGQTPNSPLHF
j_call: TRBJ1-6
v_call: TRBV4-2
d_call: TRBD1
clone_size: -

cdr3_nt: TGTGCCAGCAGTGAGTCCCCCCGGACAGAAGAGACCCAGTACTTC
cdr3_aa: CASSESPRTEETQYF
j_call: TRBJ2-5
v_call: TRBV2
d_call: -
clone_size: few

cdr3_nt: TGTGCCACCAGCAGAGACCTGCCAGGGTTAGAAGCTTTCTTT
cdr3_aa: CATSRDLPGLEAFF
j_call: TRBJ1-1
v_call: TRBV15
d_call: -
clone_size: -

cdr3_nt: TGTGCCAGCGCTCGGACAGATTTTGGCAATCAGCCCCAGCATTTT
cdr3_aa: CASARTDFGNQPQHF
j_call: TRBJ1-5
v_call: TRBV6-1
d_call: -
clone_size: -

cdr3_nt: TGCAGTGCTAGCGGGTGGGGACAGGGGGCGGGCTACGAGCAGTACTTC
cdr3_aa: CSASGWGQGAGYEQYF
j_call: TRBJ2-7
v_call: TRBV20-1
d_call: TRBD1
clone_size: few

cdr3_nt: TGTGCTAGCAGCTTTAGCGGGGGGGCGAACACCGGGGAGCTGTTTTTT
cdr3_aa: CASSFSGGANTGELFF
j_call: TRBJ2-2
v_call: TRBV7-7
d_call: TRBD2
clone_size: few

cdr3_nt: TGTGCCACCAGCAGAGATCGACCGGGGCTGGGCAATGAGCAGTTCTTC
cdr3_aa: CATSRDRPGLGNEQFF
j_call: TRBJ2-1
v_call: TRBV15
d_call: -
clone_size: -

cdr3_nt: TGTGCCACCAGAACCCGACAGTACTCCTACGAGCAGTACTTC
cdr3_aa: CATRTRQYSYEQYF
j_call: TRBJ2-7
v_call: TRBV24-1
d_call: -
clone_size: few

cdr3_nt: TGTGCCAGCAGTCGCGGGGGACCTAATGAGCAGTTCTTC
cdr3_aa: CASSRGGPNEQFF
j_call: TRBJ2-1
v_call: TRBV27
d_call: TRBD2
clone_size: few

cdr3_nt: TGCAGTGCAGGACTAGCGGGGGGCCTTCAAGAGACCCAGTACTTC
cdr3_aa: CSAGLAGGLQETQYF
j_call: TRBJ2-5
v_call: TRBV20-1
d_call: TRBD2
clone_size: -

cdr3_nt: TGCAGTGCTTTCCAGGCTTCGGATAAGAGGGATACGCAGTATTTT
cdr3_aa: CSAFQASDKRDTQYF
j_call: TRBJ2-3
v_call: TRBV20-1
d_call: -
clone_size: -

cdr3_nt: TGTGCCAGCAGTCGGACAGGCTTTGAAGAGACCCAGTACTTC
cdr3_aa: CASSRTGFEETQYF
j_call: TRBJ2-5
v_call: TRBV2
d_call: TRBD1
clone_size: -

cdr3_nt: TGTGCCAGCAGCTTAGAGACTGCCGGTAGTTTCTCCTACGAGCAGTACTTC
cdr3_aa: CASSLETAGSFSYEQYF
j_call: TRBJ2-7
v_call: TRBV7-2
d_call: -
clone_size: once

cdr3_nt: TGTGCCAGCTTCGAACCGGCTAGCGGGGGGGCTCGAGAGACCCAGTACTTC
cdr3_aa: CASFEPASGGARETQYF
j_call: TRBJ2-5
v_call: TRBV2
d_call: TRBD2
clone_size: -

cdr3_nt: TGTGCCAGCAGCTTGGGGGGCGCCGGCTCCTACGAGCAGTACTTC
cdr3_aa: CASSLGGAGSYEQYF
j_call: TRBJ2-7
v_call: TRBV5-6
d_call: -
clone_size: -

cdr3_nt: TGTGCCAGCAGCGCGACGACAGTTACCAATGAGCAGTTCTTC
cdr3_aa: CASSATTVTNEQFF
j_call: TRBJ2-1
v_call: TRBV7-9
d_call: -
clone_size: -

cdr3_nt: TGTGCCAGCAGCATGGGTCTGCGGGTTCCAGATACGCAGTATTTT
cdr3_aa: CASSMGLRVPDTQYF
j_call: TRBJ2-3
v_call: TRBV21-1
d_call: -
clone_size: -

cdr3_nt: TGTGCCGGACAGCGAGGAGGGTCTGCCGGGGAGCTGTTTTTT
cdr3_aa: CAGQRGGSAGELFF
j_call: TRBJ2-2
v_call: TRBV11-2
d_call: -
clone_size: -

cdr3_nt: TGTGCCAGCTGGCGAGACCAGGGGGGGCCGTCTCGCACAGATACGCAGTATTTT
cdr3_aa: CASWRDQGGPSRTDTQYF
j_call: TRBJ2-3
v_call: TRBV6-1
d_call: -
clone_size: -

cdr3_nt: TGTGCCAGCAGCTCCAGGACCGTTCCCTACGAGCAGTACTTC
cdr3_aa: CASSSRTVPYEQYF
j_call: TRBJ2-7
v_call: TRBV7-6
d_call: -
clone_size: few

cdr3_nt: TGTGCCAGCAGTGAAGGACCAACCTCCTACGAGCAGTACTTC
cdr3_aa: CASSEGPTSYEQYF
j_call: TRBJ2-7
v_call: TRBV28
d_call: -
clone_size: -

cdr3_nt: TGCAGTGCTAGGCAAACGAACACCGGGGAGCTGTTTTTT
cdr3_aa: CSARQTNTGELFF
j_call: TRBJ2-2
v_call: TRBV20-1
d_call: -
clone_size: few

cdr3_nt: TGTGCCAGCAGTTTCAAGGGACAGGGGGCGGGGGGCTACACCTTC
cdr3_aa: CASSFKGQGAGGYTF
j_call: TRBJ1-2
v_call: TRBV6-5
d_call: TRBD1
clone_size: few